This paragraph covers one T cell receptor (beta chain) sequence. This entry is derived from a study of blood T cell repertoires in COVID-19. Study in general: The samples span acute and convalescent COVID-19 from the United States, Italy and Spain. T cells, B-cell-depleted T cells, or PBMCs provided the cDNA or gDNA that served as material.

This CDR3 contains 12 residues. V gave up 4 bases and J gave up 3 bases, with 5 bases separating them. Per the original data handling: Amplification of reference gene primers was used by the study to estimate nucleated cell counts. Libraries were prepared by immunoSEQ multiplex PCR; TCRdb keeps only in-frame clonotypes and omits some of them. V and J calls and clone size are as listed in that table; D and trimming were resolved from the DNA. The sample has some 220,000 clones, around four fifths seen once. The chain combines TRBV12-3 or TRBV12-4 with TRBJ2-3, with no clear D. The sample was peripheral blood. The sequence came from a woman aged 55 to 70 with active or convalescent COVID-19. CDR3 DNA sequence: TGTGCCAGCAGTTATAGTACAGATACGCAGTATTTT. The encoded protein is CASSYSTDTQYF.